This passage covers 19 T cell receptor beta chains from one sample sequenced in a study of OX40 agonist ivuxolimab in advanced cancers. Generated by immunoSEQ multiplex PCR, the TCRdb table keeps only in-frame clones and is missing some. The data contain 60,000 or so clones, about 86% of them singletons. The sample in question was CD4+ or CD8+ T cells sorted from blood, obtained in a trial of the OX40 agonist ivuxolimab. These receptors were collected from an adult with an advanced solid tumor such as melanoma, head and neck, liver or kidney cancer.

The chain links TRBV7-9 to TRBJ2-1; D uncertain. CDR1 and CDR2 (germline): SEHNR, FQNEAQ (reference sequence). This CDR3 region has 13 residues. The ends were cut back, 0 bases at V and 15 bases at J, with 15 bases in the middle. CDR3 sequence reads: CASSLALGRWMFF. CDR3 coding DNA: TGTGCCAGCAGCTTAGCGTTGGGTAGGTGGATGTTCTTC.

The chain couples TRBV28 to TRBJ1-1; 7 bases are a match to TRBD1. The CDR3 totals 16 residues. CDR1 is MDHEN and CDR2 is SYDVKM in the germline V gene. Trimming at V came to 5 bases and at J to 2 bases, leaving 11 bases not matched to a gene. This CDR3 reads CASSVLSGTDNTEAFF. DNA for the CDR3: TGTGCCAGCAGTGTGCTGAGCGGGACAGACAACACTGAAGCTTTCTTT. The whole variable domain, filled in from reference TRBV28 and TRBJ1-1, reads DVKVTQSSRYLVKRTGEKVFLECVQDMDHENMFWYRQDPGLGLRLIYFSYDVKMKEKGDIPEGYSVSREKKERFSLILESASTNQTSMYLCASSVLSGTDNTEAFFGQGTRLTVV.

This chain connects TRBV28 to TRBJ2-1, with 11 positions matching TRBD2. Unmatched junction bases numbered 6, after V lost 7 bases and J lost 7 bases. Per the germline V gene, CDR1 is MDHEN and CDR2 is SYDVKM. This CDR3 has 14 amino acids. In DNA, the CDR3 is TGTGCCAGCATTCTTAGCGGGAGGGCTAATGAGCAGTTCTTC. Translation gives CASILSGRANEQFF.

The chain joins TRBV4-1 to TRBJ2-7; D is unresolved. V lost 3 bases and J 7 bases, leaving 10 bases between the germline ends. The germline CDR1 and CDR2 sequences are MGHRA and YSYEKL. The CDR3 has 12 residues. DNA of the CDR3: TGCGCCAGCAGCCAGATATCTGGGGAGCAGTACTTC. As protein: CASSQISGEQYF.

V usage is TRBV25-1 and J usage is TRBJ1-2; D not resolved. The CDR3 totals 13 residues. V was cut by 3 bases and J by 3 bases, with 8 bases left in between. Germline CDR1 reads MGHDK; CDR2 reads SYGVNS. The CDR3 nucleotides are TGTGCCAGCAGTGACAGATGGTACTATGGCTACACCTTC. This gives the protein CASSDRWYYGYTF.

The CDR3 protein is CASIGGDYGYTF. CDR3 nucleotides: TGTGCCAGCATAGGGGGTGACTATGGCTACACCTTC. V is TRBV6-6 and J is TRBJ1-2; maybe TRBD1 (6 bases). This CDR3 comprises 12 residues. The germline V and J ends were trimmed by 7 bases and 3 bases, with 9 bases remaining between them. Germline loops: CDR1 MNHNY, CDR2 SVGAGI (reference sequence).

Only one count was recorded for this clone. This chain joins TRBV5-1 and TRBJ2-7; TRBD1 or TRBD2 may be the D gene (5 bases each). The germline V and J ends were trimmed by 3 bases and 4 bases, with 14 bases remaining between them. Germline-derived CDR1 and CDR2 are SGHRS and YFSETQ. This CDR3 is 14 amino acids long. In DNA form, the CDR3 reads TGCGCCAGCAGCTCGGGACCGGGTAGGTACGAGCAGTACTTC. Amino acids: CASSSGPGRYEQYF.

V usage is TRBV5-4 and J usage is TRBJ1-4; D is unclear. The CDR3 totals 14 residues. V dropped 1 base and J dropped 0 bases, with 4 bases sitting between them. In germline, CDR1 is SGHNT, CDR2 YYREEE (reference sequence). CDR3: CASSLFATNEKLFF. CDR3 bases: TGTGCCAGCAGCTTGTTTGCAACTAATGAAAAACTGTTTTTT.

Only one count was recorded for this clone. The chain combines TRBV5-1 with TRBJ1-5, with D maybe TRBD1 (5 bases). The V gene lost 4 bases and the J gene lost 0 bases, with 11 bases spanning the gap. The CDR3 runs 15 residues. CDR1 and CDR2 from the germline V gene are SGHRS and YFSETQ. CDR3 region: CASSVWGDSNQPQHF. The CDR3 nucleotides are TGCGCCAGCAGCGTATGGGGGGATAGCAATCAGCCCCAGCATTTT.

The J gene is TRBJ2-5, the V gene TRBV5-1, with D maybe TRBD2 (7 bases). Germline CDR1 reads SGHRS; CDR2 reads YFSETQ. V lost 3 bases and J lost 3, with 12 bases in between. This CDR3 has 14 amino acids. CDR3 amino acids: CASSYGGAEETQYF. DNA for the CDR3: TGCGCCAGCAGCTATGGGGGGGCGGAAGAGACCCAGTACTTC.

This sequence joins TRBV5-4 and TRBJ1-4; no definite D call. Between the trimmed V and J ends, which lost 2 bases and 0 bases, there was a span of 8 bases. The CDR3 contains 15 residues. Germline V gives CDR1 SGHNT, CDR2 YYREEE (reference sequence). CDR3 sequence: CASSFGYATNEKLFF. DNA for the CDR3: TGTGCCAGCAGCTTTGGATATGCAACTAATGAAAAACTGTTTTTT.

This clone was seen a few times. As DNA, the CDR3 is TGTGCCAGCAGCTCCGGCCGACTAGCGGGCCGAGAGACCCAGTACTTC. Translated, it gives CASSSGRLAGRETQYF. J is TRBJ2-5 and V is TRBV7-7; 10 bases map to TRBD2. Germline values: CDR1 SSHAT, CDR2 FNYEAQ (reference sequence). The trim removed 4 bases at V and 4 bases at J, leaving 9 bases unmatched. The CDR3 is 16 amino acids.

CDR3 bases: TGTGCCTGGAGTGTATTGGGGGACGGCTATGGCTACACCTTC. It translates to CAWSVLGDGYGYTF. The chain recombines TRBV30 with TRBJ1-2; perhaps TRBD1 as D (5 bases). The germline V and J ends were trimmed by 0 bases and 4 bases, with 12 bases remaining between them. The CDR3 length is 14 residues. Per germline, CDR1 GTSNPN and CDR2 SVGIG (reference sequence).

The chain combines TRBV7-9 with TRBJ2-5; 12 bases fit TRBD2. Germline loops: CDR1 SEHNR, CDR2 FQNEAQ (reference sequence). With V trimmed by 1 base and J by 4 bases, 4 bases remained unmatched. The CDR3 has 16 residues. The DNA of the CDR3 is TGTGCCAGCAGCTTAGGTACTAGCGGGGGGTCAGAGACCCAGTACTTC. Residues: CASSLGTSGGSETQYF. Full variable domain (missing parts from reference TRBV7-9 and TRBJ2-5): DTGVSQNPRHKITKRGQNVTFRCDPISEHNRLYWYRQTLGQGPEFLTYFQNEAQLEKSRLLSDRFSAERPKGSFSTLEIQRTEQGDSAMYLCASSLGTSGGSETQYFGPGTRLLVL.

This chain links TRBV19 with TRBJ1-1; D uncertain. The CDR3 extends over 16 amino acids. Trimming took off 1 base at V and 0 bases at J, with 12 bases between the two ends. Germline values: CDR1 LNHDA, CDR2 SQIVND (reference sequence). This CDR3 reads CASSIGREGMNTEAFF. Here the CDR3 DNA reads TGTGCCAGTAGTATAGGAAGGGAGGGAATGAACACTGAAGCTTTCTTT.

This chain links TRBV28 with TRBJ2-7; 9 bases are a match to TRBD2. The length of the CDR3 is 14 residues. Germline V lookup: CDR1 MDHEN, CDR2 SYDVKM. With 5 bases clipped from V and 0 bases from J, the junction kept 2 bases outside the gene matches. CDR3 residues: CASSNSGSSYEQYF. The CDR3 bases are TGTGCCAGCAGTAATAGCGGGAGCTCCTACGAGCAGTACTTC.

The chain links TRBV4-1 to TRBJ1-5; 7 nucleotides line up with TRBD1. The CDR3 consists of 16 residues. Germline V gene lookup returns CDR1 MGHRA and CDR2 YSYEKL. Trimming at V came to 2 bases and at J to 2 bases, leaving 6 bases not matched to a gene. This chain's CDR3 is CASSQRAGTGNQPQHF. The CDR3 nucleotides read TGCGCCAGCAGCCAAAGGGCAGGGACAGGCAATCAGCCCCAGCATTTT.

This clone has only a few counts. V and J are TRBV18 and TRBJ1-5; D call uncertain. Looked up from germline, CDR1 is KGHSH and CDR2 is LQKENI. The length of the CDR3 is 14 residues. Trimming took 5 bases from V and 2 from J, leaving 10 bases between them. The CDR3 DNA reads as TGTGCCAGCTCAGCCTACATAGGCAATCAGCCCCAGCATTTT. Protein: CASSAYIGNQPQHF.

As for this clone: Germline is not matched at one junction end, which may reflect a read error. The chain joins TRBV13 to TRBJ1-4; 8 bases match TRBD1. The CDR3 has 15 amino acids. The germline gives CDR1 PRHDT, CDR2 FYEKMQ (reference sequence). The CDR3 nucleotides are TGTGCCAGCAGCATAGGACAGGGAGTTAGTGAAAAACTGTTTTTT. It specifies CASSIGQGVSEKLFF.